This is a list of T cell receptor beta chains from one sample in a study of shared clonotypes between healthy human individuals. Sequencing was performed with immunoSEQ multiplex PCR; in TCRdb, only in-frame clones are kept and a portion is missing. The repertoire consists of over a million clones, with around 82% occurring once and the leading ten covering more than 0.55%. The source material was memory CD4+ T cells from PBMCs. The receptors come from a man aged 18 to 29 in good health. Some clones in this sample may be carry-over from other donors' samples. CDR3s include the opening cysteine and the closing phenylalanine or tryptophan. Only part of the rows carry a size: once, few, many, or a class if the clone is expanded.

j_call v_call clone_size cdr3_aa
TRBJ2-1 TRBV29-1 - CSGASTASLGDEQFF
TRBJ2-7 TRBV28 - CASSLLAGAYEQYF
TRBJ1-4 TRBV29-1 - CSVELGGATNEKLFF
TRBJ2-5 TRBV25-1 - CASSALGGPATQYF
TRBJ2-3 TRBV30 - CAWGGTSGSTDTQYF
TRBJ2-3 TRBV5-6 once CASSWGDRGRTDTQYF
TRBJ2-3 TRBV6-1 - CASSPPGADTQYF
TRBJ2-7 TRBV10-3 - CAISEDYEQYF
TRBJ1-2 TRBV23-1 - CASIRTGRWRNYGYTF
TRBJ2-5 TRBV5-4 - CASSFAQSQETQYF
TRBJ1-2 TRBV6-6 - CASSYSTGTYNYGYTF
TRBJ2-7 TRBV28 - CASSPTRHSNEQYF
TRBJ2-7 TRBV5-1 - CASSSKTPPYEQYF
TRBJ1-1 TRBV7-8 - CASSGYRGGRTEAFF
TRBJ1-1 TRBV5-1 - CASSLASGIRGEAFF
TRBJ2-7 TRBV11-1 - CASSFTQPDYEQYF
TRBJ2-1 TRBV30 few CAWSVLDEQFF
TRBJ1-4 TRBV29-1 - CSATKDNVKLFF
TRBJ2-1 TRBV6-5 - CASSRTSHNEQFF
TRBJ2-1 TRBV11-2 - CASSLESRGEQFF
TRBJ2-7 TRBV6-5 few CASSFRDRGFYEQYF
TRBJ2-7 TRBV10-3 - CAITRDGTYEQYF
TRBJ1-2 TRBV7-9 few CASSPRVVAYGYTF
TRBJ2-7 TRBV2 - CASSPRATHSYEQYF
TRBJ2-7 TRBV7-2 few CASSSDLYEQYF
TRBJ2-1 TRBV14 few CASSRQGLAGGGEQFF
TRBJ1-4 TRBV6-1 - CATTTGTTNEKLFF
TRBJ2-7 TRBV29-1 - CSGASRDYLYF
TRBJ2-4 TRBV9 - CASSVNDGNTGVDKNIQYF
TRBJ2-3 TRBV5-1 - CASSQATDTQYF
TRBJ1-2 TRBV5-6 - CASSLEGVYTF
TRBJ2-3 TRBV7-9 - CASSLPRGQGAPDTQYF
TRBJ1-2 TRBV14 - CASSQRGGGPFYGYTF